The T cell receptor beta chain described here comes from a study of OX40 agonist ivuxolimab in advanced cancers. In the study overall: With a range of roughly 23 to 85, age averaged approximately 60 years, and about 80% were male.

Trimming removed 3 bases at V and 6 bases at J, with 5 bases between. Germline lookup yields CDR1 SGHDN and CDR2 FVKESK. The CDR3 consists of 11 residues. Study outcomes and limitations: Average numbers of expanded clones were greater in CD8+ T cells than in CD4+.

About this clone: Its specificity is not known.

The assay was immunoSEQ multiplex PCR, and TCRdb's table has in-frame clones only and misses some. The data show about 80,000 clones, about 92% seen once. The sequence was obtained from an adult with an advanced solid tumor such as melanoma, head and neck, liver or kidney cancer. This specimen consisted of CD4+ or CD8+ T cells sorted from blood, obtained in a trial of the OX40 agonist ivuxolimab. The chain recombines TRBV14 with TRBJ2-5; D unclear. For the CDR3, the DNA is TGTGCCAGCAGCCAGACGCAGACCCAGTACTTC. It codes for CASSQTQTQYF.